A selection of T cell receptor beta chains follows, all from one sample in a study of PD-L1 blockade in urothelial cancer. Only in-frame clones appear in the TCRdb table, and some are missing; sequencing was by immunoSEQ multiplex PCR. The table shows over 65,000 clones, with about 85% occurring only once. Sequences were derived from PBMCs, sampled around atezolizumab (anti-PD-L1) treatment. The receptors were sampled from a man between 65 and 85 years old with urothelial cancer. Each CDR3 is given without its conserved first and last residue. Size values are once, few and many counts, or a class for expanded clones, and some rows have none.

>-|TRBV7-9
ASSLDRNTEAF
>-|TRBV7-8
ASSSGRTTSGANVLT
>-|TRBV11-2
ASSLGQGWFAEAF
>-|TRBV7-3
ASSSGLAGVEQF
>-|TRBV6-5
ASSLSVQGAEAF
>-|TRBV9
ASSASVGLDSGNTIY
>-|TRBV7-8
ASSLGLENTEAF
>-|TRBV5-1
ASSPGTGRVGELF
>-|TRBV28
ASSSVGEEPYEQY
>few|TRBV28
ASSFLAGGVQETQY
>once|TRBV7-2
ASSFGSGVGADTQY
>-|TRBV19
ASSDSGSTDTQY
>-|TRBV15
ATSRDGRVTGELF
>-|TRBV14
ASSQYSSGTQY
>-|TRBV10-3
AISESNSGGEQY
>-|TRBV5-1
ASSLGGSVTNEQF
>-|TRBV2
ASRTDSDGYT
>-|TRBV9
ASSMNPQTGETYEQY
>-|TRBV7-9
ASSRGTSNTEAF
>-|TRBV6-6
ASSYGTGENIQY
>-|TRBV5-4
ASSAQDRGGYT
>medium-sized|TRBV28
ASSLLDSGSNEQF
>-|TRBV7-9
ASSVSGGSGAF
>once|TRBV19
ASSIGIAGGGNEQF
>-|TRBV5-1
ASRGGAREQF
>once|TRBV7-9
ASSLGARTGEVDTQY
>-|TRBV28
ASSLSGARAAEKLF